This T cell receptor (beta chain) was sequenced for a study of CD8+ T cells in alopecia areata. Turning to the study itself: Treated patients received severity scores based on the percentage of scalp area affected.

To note about this clone: Its target is unknown.

Treatment specified: oral pan-JAK inhibitor, 5-10 mg twice daily. The study, taken as a whole, reports: TCRs were shared less clearly across patients than in mice, possibly for HLA-related reasons. A great number of expanded lesional clones endured in scalp and blood during tofacitinib. Normal skin's resident alphabeta T cells are also sequenced in scalp samples.

Following RNA extraction, reverse transcription yielded cDNA that acted as the sequencing template. Repertoires were generated with immunoSEQ multiplex PCR, while TCRdb's copy carries only in-frame clones and drops some. Among 150,000 to 200,000 clones listed, less than 65% were seen once. This CDR3 contains 14 residues. Germline V gene data show CDR1 as KGHSH and CDR2 as LQKENI. The V end was cut by 2 bases, the J end by 0 bases, with 7 bases between. This TCR was sampled from a human donor with alopecia areata. The rearrangement joins TRBV18 to TRBJ1-1; D uncertain. Sample: CD4+ T cells sorted from blood, taken at week 24, from a patient treated with tofacitinib. In DNA form, the CDR3 reads TGTGCCAGCTCACCAGAACGTATGAACACTGAAGCTTTCTTT. Translation: CASSPERMNTEAFF.